The present T cell receptor beta chain was sequenced within a study of long-term antiretroviral therapy in people with HIV. Across the study: When the earliest samples were collected, ART was typically delayed until CD4 counts fell.

Assay version v3.0 of immunoSEQ was used, and it was run at survey level. What sequencing targeted per sample was 40,000-50,000 T-cell genomes. Assay: immunoSEQ multiplex PCR; the TCRdb copy retains only in-frame clones and omits some. The sample contains 20,000 to 25,000 clones, more than 70% of which appear only once. Germline V gene sequence: CDR1 MDHEN, CDR2 SYDVKM. CDR3 size: 19 residues. Trimming stripped 7 bases from V and 0 bases from J, with 22 bases between. It was in the United States that all participants with HIV were treated. The clonotype was recovered from a man in his late teens or twenties with HIV. The rearrangement joins TRBV28 to TRBJ2-6; D is uncertain. This sample comprised unsorted PBMCs, obtained 3 years after starting antiretroviral therapy. The CDR3 loop is CASTPASGRRASGANVLTF. DNA for the CDR3: TGTGCCAGCACCCCCGCTTCGGGCCGAAGGGCCTCTGGGGCCAACGTCCTGACTTTC.